The clone carrying this T cell receptor beta chain was seen repeatedly, ten times or more. Its antigen remains unknown. Using unique molecular identifiers, the investigators prepared the TCRbeta library. TCRdb re-called the PCR reads through MiXCR, storing one row per CDR3 protein. The data contain around 700,000 distinct CDR3 sequences, around 14% of them singletons. The record originates from a study of T-cell reconstitution after alpha-beta-depleted transplantation in children. Regarding the study as a whole: Once a year had passed after transplant, T-cell counts and diversity came mostly from newly produced T cells. Several hundred expanded graft clones reportedly gave rise to the alpha-beta T cells present about two months after transplant. Diversity of TCRbeta at day 60 was high in some patients, arising from surviving recipient T cells and thymic progenitors.

There are 13 residues in the CDR3. Germline lookup yields CDR1 ENHRY and CDR2 SYGVKD. V lost 3 bases, J lost 5 bases, and 11 bases lay in between. The sequenced sample was PBMCs, obtained before TCRalphabeta/CD19-depleted stem cell transplant. The sequence was obtained from a girl under 10 years old with congenital amegakaryocytic thrombocytopenia, due to receive a stem cell transplant. This chain joins TRBV10-3 and TRBJ2-7; a possible D gene is TRBD2 (6 bases). The DNA of the CDR3 is TGTGCCATCAGTGATTGGCGGGAAAACGAGCAGTACTTC. It codes for CAISDWRENEQYF.